This TCR beta chain emerged from a study of cytomegalovirus exposure and HLA in healthy donors. The PCR made use of 60 Vbeta and 13 Jbeta primers. Sequenced by immunoSEQ multiplex PCR; TCRdb stores in-frame clones only, minus some. The data hold roughly 170,000 clones, with less than 85% observed a single time. Comments on this clone: The antigen remains undetermined.

Study outcomes and limitations: An analysis was carried out at a later point. It showed that HLA-associated TCR beta chains were more clonally expanded than equally common non-associated chains. The dataset shows that most TCR sequences were rare, while some public TCRs occurred in many donors. Sequence variants that were highly shared formed a cluster that was likely a sequencing artifact.

The TCR comes from a man younger than 30 in good health and CMV-seronegative. The sample consisted of PBMCs.

CDR3: CASRTGGSGANVLTF. The CDR3 region has the DNA TGTGCCAGCAGAACAGGGGGCTCTGGGGCCAACGTCCTGACTTTC. The chain has TRBV11-3 and TRBJ2-6, with 8 bases that match TRBD1. The CDR3 is made up of 15 amino acids. Germline assignment: CDR1 SGHNT and CDR2 YENEEA. After removal of 6 bases from V and 0 bases from J, the junction contained 1 base not matched to a gene. The whole variable domain, remainder taken from reference TRBV11-3 and TRBJ2-6, is EAGVVQSPRYKIIEKKQPVAFWCNPISGHNTLYWYLQNLGQGPELLIRYENEEAVDDSQLPKDRFSAERLKGVDSTLKIQPAELGDSAVYLCASRTGGSGANVLTFGAGSRLTVL.